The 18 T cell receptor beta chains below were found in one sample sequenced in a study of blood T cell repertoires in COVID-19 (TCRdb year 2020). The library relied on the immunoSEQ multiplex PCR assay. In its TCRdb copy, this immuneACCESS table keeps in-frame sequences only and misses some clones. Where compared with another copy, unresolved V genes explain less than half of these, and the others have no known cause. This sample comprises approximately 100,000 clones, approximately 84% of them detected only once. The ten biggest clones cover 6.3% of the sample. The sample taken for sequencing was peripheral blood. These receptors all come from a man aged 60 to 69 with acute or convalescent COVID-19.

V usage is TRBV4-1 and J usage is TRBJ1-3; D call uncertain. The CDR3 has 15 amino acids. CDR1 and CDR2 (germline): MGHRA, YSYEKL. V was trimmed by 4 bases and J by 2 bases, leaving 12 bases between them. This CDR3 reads CASSPHSEPGNTIYF. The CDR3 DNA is TGCGCCAGCAGCCCACACAGTGAACCTGGAAACACCATATATTTT.

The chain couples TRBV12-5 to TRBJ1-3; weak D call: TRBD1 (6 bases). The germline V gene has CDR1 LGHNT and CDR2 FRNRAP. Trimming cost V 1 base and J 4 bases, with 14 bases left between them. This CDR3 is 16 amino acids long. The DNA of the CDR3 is TGTGCTAGTGGTTTGGGGAAAGGGGGTCTAGGAAACACCATATATTTT. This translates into CASGLGKGGLGNTIYF.

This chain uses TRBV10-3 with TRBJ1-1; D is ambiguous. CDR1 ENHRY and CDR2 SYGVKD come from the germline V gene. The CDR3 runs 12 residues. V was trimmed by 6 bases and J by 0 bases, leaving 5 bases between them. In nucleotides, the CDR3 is TGTGCCATCAGACAGATGAACACTGAAGCTTTCTTT. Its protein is CAIRQMNTEAFF.

The CDR3 sequence: CASSLYRDGEQYF. DNA for the CDR3: TGTGCCAGCAGCTTATACAGGGATGGCGAGCAGTACTTC. The chain is built from TRBV7-2 and TRBJ2-7, with D possibly matching TRBD1 (6 bases). The CDR3 covers 13 residues. Trimming cost V 2 bases and J 6 bases, with 11 bases left between them. CDR1 and CDR2 (germline): SGHTA, FQGNSA.

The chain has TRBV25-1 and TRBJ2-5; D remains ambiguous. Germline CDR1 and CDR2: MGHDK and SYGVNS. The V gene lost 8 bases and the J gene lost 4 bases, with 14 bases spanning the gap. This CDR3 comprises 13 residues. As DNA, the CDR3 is TGTGCCAGCTCGGCCTCAGGTCCAGAGACCCAGTACTTC. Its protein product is CASSASGPETQYF.

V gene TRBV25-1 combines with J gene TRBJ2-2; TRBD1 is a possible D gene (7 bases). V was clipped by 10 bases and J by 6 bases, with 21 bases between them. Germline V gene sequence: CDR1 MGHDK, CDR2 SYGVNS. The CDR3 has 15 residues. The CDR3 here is CATEGQGGISGELFF. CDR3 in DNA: TGTGCCACTGAGGGGCAGGGGGGAATATCCGGGGAGCTGTTTTTT.

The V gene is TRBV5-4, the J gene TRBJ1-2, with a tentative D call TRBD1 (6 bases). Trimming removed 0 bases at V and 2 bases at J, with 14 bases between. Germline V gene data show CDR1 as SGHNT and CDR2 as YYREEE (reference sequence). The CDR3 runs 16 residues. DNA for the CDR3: TGTGCCAGCAGCTTGGCATCGGGACACCAAAACTATGGCTACACCTTC. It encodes CASSLASGHQNYGYTF.

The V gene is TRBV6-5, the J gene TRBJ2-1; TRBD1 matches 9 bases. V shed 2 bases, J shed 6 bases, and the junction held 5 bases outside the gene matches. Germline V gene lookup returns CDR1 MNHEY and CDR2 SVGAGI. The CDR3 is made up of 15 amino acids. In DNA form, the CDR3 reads TGTGCCAGCAGTTACCCCGGGACAGGGATCAATGAGCAGTTCTTC. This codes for CASSYPGTGINEQFF.

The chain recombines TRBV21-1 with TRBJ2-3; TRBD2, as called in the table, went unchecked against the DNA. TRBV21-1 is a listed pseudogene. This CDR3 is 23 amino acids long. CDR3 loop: CASKHEPSSRTFVTQEGIDTQYF. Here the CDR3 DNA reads TGTGCCAGCAAACACGAGCCCTCGTCCAGGACTTTTGTTACCCAAGAAGGGATCGATACGCAGTATTTT.

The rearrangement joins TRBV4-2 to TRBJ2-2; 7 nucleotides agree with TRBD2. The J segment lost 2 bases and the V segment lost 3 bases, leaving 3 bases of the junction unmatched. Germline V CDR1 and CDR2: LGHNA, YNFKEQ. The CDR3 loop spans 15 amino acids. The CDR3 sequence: CASSHSGGNTGELFF. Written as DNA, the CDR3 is TGTGCCAGCAGCCATTCGGGAGGCAACACCGGGGAGCTGTTTTTT.

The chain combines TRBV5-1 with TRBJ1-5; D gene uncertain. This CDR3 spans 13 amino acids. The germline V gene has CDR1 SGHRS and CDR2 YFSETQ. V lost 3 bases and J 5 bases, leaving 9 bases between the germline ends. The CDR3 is CASSYNTDQPQHF. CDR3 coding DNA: TGCGCCAGCAGCTATAATACAGATCAGCCCCAGCATTTT.

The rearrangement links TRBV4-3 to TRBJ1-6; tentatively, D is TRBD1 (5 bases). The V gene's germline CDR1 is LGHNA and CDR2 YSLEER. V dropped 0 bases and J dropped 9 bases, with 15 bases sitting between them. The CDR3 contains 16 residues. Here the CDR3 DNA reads TGCGCCAGCAGCCAAGATACAGGCTGGTCCGGTTCACCCCTCCACTTT. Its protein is CASSQDTGWSGSPLHF.

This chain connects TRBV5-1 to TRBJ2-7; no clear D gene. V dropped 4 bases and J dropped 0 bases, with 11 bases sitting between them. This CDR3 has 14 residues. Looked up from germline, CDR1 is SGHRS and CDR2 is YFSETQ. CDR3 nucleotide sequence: TGCGCCAGCAGCACCGACATATTCTCCTACGAGCAGTACTTC. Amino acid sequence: CASSTDIFSYEQYF.

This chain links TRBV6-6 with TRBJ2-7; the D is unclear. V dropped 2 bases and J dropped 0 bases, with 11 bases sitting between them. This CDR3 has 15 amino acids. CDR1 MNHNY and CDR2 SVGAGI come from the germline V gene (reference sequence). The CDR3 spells CASSYMTLSSYEQYF. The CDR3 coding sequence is TGTGCCAGCAGTTACATGACATTAAGCTCCTACGAGCAGTACTTC.

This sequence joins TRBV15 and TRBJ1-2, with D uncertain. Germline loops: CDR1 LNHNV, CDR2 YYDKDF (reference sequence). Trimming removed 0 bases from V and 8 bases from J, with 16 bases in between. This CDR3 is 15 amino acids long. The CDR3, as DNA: TGTGCCACCAGCAGAGATCTTGGGGAGATAGGAGGCTACACCTTC. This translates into CATSRDLGEIGGYTF.

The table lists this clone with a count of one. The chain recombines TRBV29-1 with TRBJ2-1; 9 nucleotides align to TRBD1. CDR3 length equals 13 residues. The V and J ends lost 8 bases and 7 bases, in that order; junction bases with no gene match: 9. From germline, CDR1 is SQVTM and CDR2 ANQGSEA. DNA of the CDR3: TGCAGCCTTCGGACAGGGGTAATAAATGAGCAGTTCTTC. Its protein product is CSLRTGVINEQFF.

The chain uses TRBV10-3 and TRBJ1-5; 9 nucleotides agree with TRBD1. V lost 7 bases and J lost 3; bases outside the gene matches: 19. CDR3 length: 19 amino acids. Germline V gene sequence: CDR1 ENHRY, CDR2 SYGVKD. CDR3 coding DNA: TGTGCCATCATCGGCCGGGACAGGGTCCTATTTGTCAACAATCAGCCCCAGCATTTT. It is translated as CAIIGRDRVLFVNNQPQHF.

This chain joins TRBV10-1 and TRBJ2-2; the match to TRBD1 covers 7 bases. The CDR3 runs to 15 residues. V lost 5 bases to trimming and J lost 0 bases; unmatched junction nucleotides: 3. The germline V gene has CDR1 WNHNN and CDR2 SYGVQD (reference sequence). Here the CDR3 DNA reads TGCGCCAGCAGTACTGGACAGGCGAACACCGGGGAGCTGTTTTTT. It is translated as CASSTGQANTGELFF.